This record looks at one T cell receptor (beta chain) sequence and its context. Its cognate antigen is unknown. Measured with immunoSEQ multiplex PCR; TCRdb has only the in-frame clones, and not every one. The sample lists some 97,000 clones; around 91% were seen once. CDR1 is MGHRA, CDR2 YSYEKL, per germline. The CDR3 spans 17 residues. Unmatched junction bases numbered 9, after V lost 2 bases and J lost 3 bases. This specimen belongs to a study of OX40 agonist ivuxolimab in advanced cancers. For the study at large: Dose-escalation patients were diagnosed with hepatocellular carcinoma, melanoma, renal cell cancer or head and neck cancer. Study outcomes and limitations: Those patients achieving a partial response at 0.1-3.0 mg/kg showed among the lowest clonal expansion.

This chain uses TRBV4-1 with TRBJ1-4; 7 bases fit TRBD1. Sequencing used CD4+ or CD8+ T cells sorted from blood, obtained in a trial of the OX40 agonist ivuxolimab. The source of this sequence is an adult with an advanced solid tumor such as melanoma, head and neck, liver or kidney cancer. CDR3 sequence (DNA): TGCGCCAGCAGCCAAAGGGCAGGGGGGACAGCTAATGAAAAACTGTTTTTT. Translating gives CASSQRAGGTANEKLFF.